Shown below are 20 T cell receptor beta chains from a single sample sequenced in a study of cytomegalovirus exposure and HLA in healthy donors. The PCR employed 60 Vbeta primers together with 13 Jbeta primers. This table comes from immunoSEQ multiplex PCR, and its TCRdb copy is limited to in-frame clones, with some not included. Among approximately 130,000 clones listed, about 78% were seen once. Input material: PBMCs. Source of these receptors: a man in his fifties or sixties in good health and CMV-seropositive.

The rearrangement links TRBV2 to TRBJ2-7; 9 bases map to TRBD1. This CDR3 contains 14 residues. Germline V gene sequence: CDR1 SNHLY, CDR2 FYNNEI. V lost 6 bases to trimming and J lost 1 base; unmatched junction nucleotides: 4. The CDR3 here is CASRGTGWSYEQYF. Here the CDR3 DNA reads TGTGCCAGCAGGGGGACAGGGTGGTCCTACGAGCAGTACTTC.

This clone was counted between two and nine times. This rearrangement joins TRBV7-8 to TRBJ1-1; D is ambiguous. Germline V CDR1 and CDR2: SGHVS, FQNEAQ. With 1 base removed from V and 0 bases from J, the gap between germline ends came to 12 bases. The CDR3 totals 16 residues. The CDR3 DNA follows: TGTGCCAGCAGCTTAGAAGTAACGGGGATGAACACTGAAGCTTTCTTT. Translation gives CASSLEVTGMNTEAFF.

To note about this clone: A far bigger clonotype differs at one base, so this is likely a read error. This chain uses TRBV5-6 with TRBJ2-7; 7 nucleotides agree with TRBD1. The CDR3 has 15 residues. The ends lost 4 bases at V and 7 bases at J; junction bases unmatched: 14. Germline V gene sequence: CDR1 SGHDT, CDR2 YYEEEE. The chain's CDR3 is CASSPAGIGGREQYF. As DNA, the CDR3 is TGTGCCAGCAGCCCAGCCGGGATAGGGGGCCGGGAGCAGTACTTC.

This chain connects TRBV5-5 to TRBJ1-2; 7 positions match TRBD1. The V segment lost 5 bases and the J segment 4 bases; nucleotides outside the gene matches: 8. Germline lookup yields CDR1 SGHKS and CDR2 YYEKEE (reference sequence). There are 14 residues in the CDR3. The CDR3: CASSRDSATYGYTF. The CDR3 nucleotides read TGTGCCAGCAGTCGGGACAGCGCAACCTATGGCTACACCTTC.

This sequence joins TRBV6-4 and TRBJ2-1; a weak D match, TRBD1 (6 bases). CDR1 MRHNA and CDR2 SNTAGT come from the germline V gene. The CDR3 covers 18 residues. V was clipped by 6 bases and J by 3 bases, with 24 bases between them. CDR3 DNA sequence: TGTGCCAGCAGCCTCACCGGCGTAGGAGGACAGCTCTACAATGAGCAGTTCTTC. Its translation is CASSLTGVGGQLYNEQFF.

The chain couples TRBV7-9 to TRBJ2-1; 11 positions agree with TRBD1. Germline V lookup: CDR1 SEHNR, CDR2 FQNEAQ (reference sequence). Trimming cost V 5 bases and J 14 bases; bases outside gene matches: 8. CDR3 length: 13 amino acids. DNA for the CDR3: TGTGCCAGCAGCGGAAAGGGACAGGGGGGGAAGTTCTTC. Amino acids: CASSGKGQGGKFF.

The chain has TRBV7-2 and TRBJ1-4; 11 nucleotides agree with TRBD1. The length of the CDR3 is 15 residues. The germline gives CDR1 SGHTA, CDR2 FQGNSA. The trim removed 5 bases at V and 7 bases at J, leaving 6 bases unmatched. This chain's CDR3 is CASSLAGTGGEKLFF. Written as DNA, the CDR3 is TGTGCCAGCAGCCTTGCCGGGACAGGGGGTGAAAAACTGTTTTTT.

V and J are TRBV29-1 and TRBJ1-2, with TRBD1 identical over 8 bases. With V trimmed by 3 bases and J by 1 base, 13 bases remained unmatched. The length of the CDR3 is 17 residues. Germline values: CDR1 SQVTM, CDR2 ANQGSEA. The CDR3 loop reads CSVEPGQGGIRNYGYTF. The DNA for the CDR3 is TGCAGCGTTGAGCCAGGACAGGGAGGGATTCGTAACTATGGCTACACCTTC.

The rearrangement joins TRBV7-2 to TRBJ1-2; 7 bases line up with TRBD1. This CDR3 comprises 14 residues. Losses at the gene ends were 1 base for V and 5 bases for J; bases not matched to a gene: 4. Per germline, CDR1 SGHTA and CDR2 FQGNSA. Here the CDR3 DNA reads TGTGCCAGCAGCTTAGATGGGACAGTATATGGCTACACCTTC. It codes for CASSLDGTVYGYTF.

This clone occurred a few times. The chain has TRBV19 and TRBJ2-1; 14 bases agree with TRBD2. Looked up from germline, CDR1 is LNHDA and CDR2 is SQIVND (reference sequence). J was trimmed by 10 bases and V by 3 bases; bases with no gene match: 5. The CDR3 runs to 15 residues. The CDR3 region has the DNA TGTGCCAGTAGTATTGGACTAGCGGGAGGAAAAGAGCAGTTCTTC. This encodes CASSIGLAGGKEQFF.

The chain links TRBV19 to TRBJ1-5; TRBD1 agrees at 7 bases. The CDR3 is 11 residues long. V was clipped by 7 bases and J by 11 bases; unmatched bases: 5. Germline V gives CDR1 LNHDA, CDR2 SQIVND (reference sequence). The CDR3 DNA follows: TGTGCCAGTACCTTACAGGGGACCCAGCATTTT. It translates to CASTLQGTQHF.

This clone is labeled as medium-sized. The V call is TRBV2, the J call TRBJ1-4, with TRBD1 matching 7 bases. The length of the CDR3 is 16 residues. V shed 1 base and J 10 bases; nucleotides not matched to a gene: 12. Per the germline V gene, CDR1 is SNHLY and CDR2 is FYNNEI. The CDR3: CASSEGMVTGEGKLFF. The CDR3 DNA reads TGTGCCAGCAGTGAAGGAATGGTCACAGGGGAAGGAAAACTGTTTTTT.

This clone has just a few counts. J is TRBJ2-1 and V is TRBV7-8, with D perhaps matching TRBD1 (6 bases). V was clipped by 5 bases and J by 9 bases, with 11 bases between them. Germline V gene sequence: CDR1 SGHVS, CDR2 FQNEAQ. This CDR3 is built from 12 residues. CDR3 sequence (DNA): TGTGCCAGCAGCCCTCAGGGGCTTGAGCAGTTCTTC. It encodes CASSPQGLEQFF.

This sequence joins TRBV18 and TRBJ2-3; maybe TRBD2 (5 bases). The CDR3 is made up of 15 amino acids. Trimming took 5 bases from V and 5 from J, leaving 17 bases between them. Germline assignment: CDR1 KGHSH and CDR2 LQKENI. This chain's CDR3 is CASSSTSLEGDTQYF. The CDR3, as DNA: TGTGCCAGCTCATCAACCTCCCTCGAGGGAGATACGCAGTATTTT. The variable domain in full, with the rest retrieved from reference TRBV18 and TRBJ2-3, is NAGVMQNPRHLVRRRGQEARLRCSPMKGHSHVYWYRQLPEEGLKFMVYLQKENIIDESGMPKERFSAEFPKEGPSILRIQQVVRGDSAAYFCASSSTSLEGDTQYFGPGTRLTVL.

The rearrangement joins TRBV2 to TRBJ2-7; TRBD1 might be the D (5 bases). CDR1 and CDR2 from the germline V gene are SNHLY and FYNNEI. The CDR3 is 14 residues long. Trimming took 4 bases from V and 3 from J, leaving 13 bases between them. The DNA of the CDR3 is TGTGCCAGCAGTGTAGAAGGGGTCTACTACGAGCAGTACTTC. It translates to CASSVEGVYYEQYF.

On this clone itself: The junction does not match germline at one end; this may be a read error. Other DNA sequences in this sample translate to the same CDR3. The V gene is TRBV5-1, the J gene TRBJ2-1; 14 nucleotides align to TRBD2. Germline assignment: CDR1 SGHRS and CDR2 YFSETQ. CDR3 length: 18 amino acids. CDR3 in amino acids: CASSRRGTSGGPYNEQFF. DNA of the CDR3: TGTGCCAGCAGCCGGCGTGGGACTAGCGGGGGTCCCTACAATGAGCAGTTCTTC.

This clone was recorded a few times. V is TRBV19 and J is TRBJ1-1, with 10 bases fitting TRBD1. Germline assignment: CDR1 LNHDA and CDR2 SQIVND (reference sequence). The CDR3 is 18 residues long. With V trimmed by 4 bases and J by 3 bases, 14 bases remained unmatched. The CDR3 DNA sequence: TGTGCCAGTAGTACTTCCCTCCGGACAGGGGGTAAAGACACTGAAGCTTTCTTT. Protein product: CASSTSLRTGGKDTEAFF.

The chain combines TRBV6-5 with TRBJ2-3, with 8 positions matching TRBD1. The ends lost 3 bases at V and 5 bases at J; junction bases unmatched: 10. Germline CDR1 reads MNHEY; CDR2 reads SVGAGI. The CDR3 consists of 16 residues. DNA of the CDR3: TGTGCCAGCAGTTATACAGGGGGATTCGGGATAGATACGCAGTATTTT. Translating gives CASSYTGGFGIDTQYF.

The chain joins TRBV7-2 to TRBJ2-5; the match to TRBD2 covers 11 bases. In germline, CDR1 is SGHTA, CDR2 FQGNSA. Trimming took 3 bases from V and 5 from J; bases not matched to a gene: 2. The length of the CDR3 is 14 residues. CDR3 protein: CASSFGLAGETQYF. The CDR3 nucleotides read TGTGCCAGCAGCTTTGGACTAGCGGGTGAGACCCAGTACTTC.

This clone was detected a few times. The chain combines TRBV7-8 with TRBJ1-4; D is uncertain. CDR1 and CDR2 (germline): SGHVS, FQNEAQ. The V end lost 2 bases, the J end lost 3 bases, and 10 bases lay between the germline ends. CDR3 length equals 15 residues. CDR3 nucleotides: TGTGCCAGCAGCTTAATCGGAGGTTCTAATGAAAAACTGTTTTTT. This translates into CASSLIGGSNEKLFF.